The present T cell receptor (beta chain) was sequenced within a study of blood T cell repertoires in COVID-19 (dated by TCRdb to the early 2020s). Broadly, across the study: Samples from collaborators originated in the United States, Italy and Spain and spanned both the acute and convalescent phases of COVID-19. The material from the prospective study consisted of cDNA or gDNA derived from T cells, B-cell-depleted T cells, or PBMCs. Subjects who had been exposed to COVID-19, were actively infected with it, or had recovered from it provided the deeply sampled blood TCRbeta repertoires that made up the dataset. The repertoires were released in a freely available public database intended as a resource for research on the immune response to SARS-CoV-2. The samples were drawn from two sources: the first 160 participants of the ongoing ImmuneRACE study, and approximately 1,300 subjects contributed by 6 global collaborators. Sample metadata almost always included a de-identified subject ID, COVID-19 status, age in years and sex. Where HLA class I and class II types were available, the types were taken from metadata supplied by the sample provider, not from assay-based typing.

The immunoSEQ Assay, a bias-controlled multiplex PCR, was used to amplify TCRbeta CDR3 regions from genomic DNA. The original methods were these. Within the assay, amplification of reference gene primers was used to estimate how many nucleated cells each sample contained. To quantify the absolute abundance of each unique TCRbeta CDR3 rearrangement, sequence reads were collapsed and filtered. Productive Simpson clonality was computed per sample as the square root of Simpson's diversity index over productive rearrangements. TCRdb took this table from immuneACCESS and kept in-frame rearrangements with V and J called. Such tables lack part of the clones; where checked against another copy, unresolved V genes explain under half of the gap, and the rest is unexplained. V, J and clone size reflect that table, while D and trimming were determined from the DNA. This sample holds around 98,000 clones; about 85% were observed only once. The ten largest account for approximately 4.5% of the sample.

What the work shows at the level of the full study, not this receptor alone: Clinical and demographic metadata were provided uncurated, with the amount varying by source and participant.

With regard to this clone: Its recognized antigen is unknown. No much larger clone exists at a distance of one base, and base qualities are not known.

Whole blood was collected in K2EDTA tubes by collaborating institutions according to the institutions' own protocols. For TCRbeta analysis, collaborators shipped samples as frozen whole blood, isolated PBMCs, or DNA extracted from either of those sample types. This receptor was identified in a man between 65 and 79 years old with acute or convalescent COVID-19. The sample comprised peripheral blood.

The CDR3 region reads CASSLRGQYEQYF. The nucleotide sequence is TGTGCCAGCAGCCTTCGGGGACAATACGAGCAGTACTTC. The chain is made from TRBV3-1 (or the pseudogene TRBV3-2) and TRBJ2-7; D gene: possibly TRBD1, on 6 matching bases. The CDR3 holds 13 amino acids from the cysteine to the phenylalanine. Left in the record is the CDR3 DNA by itself, 39 bases read in frame from the first base. As encoded in the germline V gene (reference sequence), CDR1 is LGHDT while CDR2 is YNNKEL. V is cut by 4 bases and J by 4 bases, and the space between the germline ends is 11 bases.